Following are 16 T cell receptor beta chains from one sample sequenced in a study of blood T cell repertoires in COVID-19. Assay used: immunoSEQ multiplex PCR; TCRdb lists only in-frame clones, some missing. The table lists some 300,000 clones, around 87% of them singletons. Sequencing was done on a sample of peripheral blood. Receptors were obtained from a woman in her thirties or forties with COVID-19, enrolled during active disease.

CDR3 DNA: TGCGCCAGCAGCCAAGTAGGGGGCGAAAAACTGTTTTTT. This sequence encodes CASSQVGGEKLFF. The chain combines TRBV4-3 with TRBJ1-4; 7 nucleotides align to TRBD1. CDR3 length: 13 residues. V dropped 1 base and J dropped 8; count of bases not matched to a gene: 1. Germline V gene lookup returns CDR1 LGHNA and CDR2 YSLEER.

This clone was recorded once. The chain's CDR3 is CASSLNSGYTGELFF. In DNA, the CDR3 is TGTGCCAGCAGCTTAAATAGCGGCTACACCGGGGAGCTGTTTTTT. This chain connects TRBV7-8 to TRBJ2-2; perhaps TRBD2 as D (6 bases). The CDR3 is made up of 15 amino acids. Germline CDR1 and CDR2: SGHVS and FQNEAQ. Trimming left V 2 bases short and J 3 bases short, with 10 bases between.

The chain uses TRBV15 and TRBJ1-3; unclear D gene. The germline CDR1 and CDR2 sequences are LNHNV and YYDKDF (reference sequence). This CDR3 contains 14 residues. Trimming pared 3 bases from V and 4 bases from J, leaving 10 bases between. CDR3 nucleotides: TGTGCCACCAGCAGGAGGGTAGCGGGAAACACCATATATTTT. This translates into CATSRRVAGNTIYF.

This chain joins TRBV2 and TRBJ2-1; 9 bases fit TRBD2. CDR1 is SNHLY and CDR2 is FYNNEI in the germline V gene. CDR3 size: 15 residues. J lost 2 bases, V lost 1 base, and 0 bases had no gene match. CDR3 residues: CASSEGLAAYNEQFF. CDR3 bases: TGTGCCAGCAGTGAAGGACTAGCGGCCTACAATGAGCAGTTCTTC.

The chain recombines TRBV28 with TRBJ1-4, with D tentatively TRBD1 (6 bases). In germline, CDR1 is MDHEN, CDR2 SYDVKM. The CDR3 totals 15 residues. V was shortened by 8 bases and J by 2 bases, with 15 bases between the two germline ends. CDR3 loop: CASATPGHTNEKLFF. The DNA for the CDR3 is TGTGCCAGCGCAACTCCGGGACACACTAATGAAAAACTGTTTTTT.

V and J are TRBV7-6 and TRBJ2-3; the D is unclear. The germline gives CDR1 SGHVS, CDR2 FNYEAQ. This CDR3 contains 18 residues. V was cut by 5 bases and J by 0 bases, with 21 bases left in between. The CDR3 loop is CASSLMVFLGTSTDTQYF. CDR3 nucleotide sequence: TGTGCCAGCAGCCTAATGGTATTCCTAGGAACTAGCACAGATACGCAGTATTTT.

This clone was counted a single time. The CDR3 loop reads CASSPSGPGANVLTF. The CDR3 nucleotides read TGTGCCAGCAGCCCCTCGGGTCCTGGGGCCAACGTCCTGACTTTC. The chain combines TRBV7-9 with TRBJ2-6, with D unclear. Per the germline V gene, CDR1 is SEHNR and CDR2 is FQNEAQ (reference sequence). Between the trimmed V and J ends, which lost 5 bases and 2 bases, there was a span of 10 bases. The CDR3 sequence is 15 residues long. Full variable domain (remainder filled in from reference TRBV7-9 and TRBJ2-6): DTGVSQNPRHKITKRGQNVTFRCDPISEHNRLYWYRQTLGQGPEFLTYFQNEAQLEKSRLLSDRFSAERPKGSFSTLEIQRTEQGDSAMYLCASSPSGPGANVLTFGAGSRLTVL.

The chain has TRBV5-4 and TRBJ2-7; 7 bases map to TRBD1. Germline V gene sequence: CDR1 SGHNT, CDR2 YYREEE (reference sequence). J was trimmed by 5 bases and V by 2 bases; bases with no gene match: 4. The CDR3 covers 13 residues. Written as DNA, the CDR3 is TGTGCCAGCAGCTTTGACAGGGACCACGAGCAGTACTTC. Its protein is CASSFDRDHEQYF.

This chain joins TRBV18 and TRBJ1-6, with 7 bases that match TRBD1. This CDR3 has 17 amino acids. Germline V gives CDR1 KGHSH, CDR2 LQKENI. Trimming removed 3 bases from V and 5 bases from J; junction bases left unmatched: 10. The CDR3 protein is CASSPSTGTVNNSPLHF. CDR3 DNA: TGTGCCAGCTCACCTTCGACCGGGACAGTAAATAATTCACCCCTCCACTTT.

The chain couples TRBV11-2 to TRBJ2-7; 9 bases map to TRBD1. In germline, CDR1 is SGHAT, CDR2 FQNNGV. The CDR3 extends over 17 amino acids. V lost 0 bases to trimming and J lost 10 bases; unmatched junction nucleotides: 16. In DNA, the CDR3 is TGTGCCAGCAGCTTAGATATGGGTTGGGGACAGGGCCGGCCCCAGTACTTC. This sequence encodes CASSLDMGWGQGRPQYF.

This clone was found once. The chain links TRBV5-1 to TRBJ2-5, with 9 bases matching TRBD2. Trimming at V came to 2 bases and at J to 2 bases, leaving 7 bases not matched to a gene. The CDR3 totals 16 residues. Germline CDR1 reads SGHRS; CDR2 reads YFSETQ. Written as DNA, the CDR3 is TGCGCCAGCAGCTTAAGCGGGAGGAGTACTCAAGAGACCCAGTACTTC. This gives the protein CASSLSGRSTQETQYF.

DNA of the CDR3: TGTGCCAGCGGGGAGCGGGGGGTCCTCGAGCAGTACTTC. As protein: CASGERGVLEQYF. The chain uses TRBV6-5 and TRBJ2-7; 9 positions match TRBD2. The germline gives CDR1 MNHEY, CDR2 SVGAGI. Trimming removed 8 bases from V and 6 bases from J; junction bases left unmatched: 8. This CDR3 contains 13 residues.

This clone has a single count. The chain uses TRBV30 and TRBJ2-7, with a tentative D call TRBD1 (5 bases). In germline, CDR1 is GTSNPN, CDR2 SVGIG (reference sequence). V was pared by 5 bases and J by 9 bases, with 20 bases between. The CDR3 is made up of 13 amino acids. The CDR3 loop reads CAWSSGPPEVQYF. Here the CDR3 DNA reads TGTGCCTGGTCGTCAGGGCCCCCCGAGGTGCAGTACTTC.

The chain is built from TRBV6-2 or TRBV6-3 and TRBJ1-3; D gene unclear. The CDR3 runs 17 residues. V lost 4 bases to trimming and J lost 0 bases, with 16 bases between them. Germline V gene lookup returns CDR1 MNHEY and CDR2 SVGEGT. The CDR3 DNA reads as TGTGCCAGCAGTTTCGTCCTAACAGTTCTCTCTGGAAACACCATATATTTT. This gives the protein CASSFVLTVLSGNTIYF.

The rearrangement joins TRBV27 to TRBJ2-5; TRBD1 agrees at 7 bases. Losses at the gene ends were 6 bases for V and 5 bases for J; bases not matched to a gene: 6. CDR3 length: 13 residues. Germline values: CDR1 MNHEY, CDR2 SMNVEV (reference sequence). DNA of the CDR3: TGTGCCAGCAGCCAGACAGGGTGGGAGACCCAGTACTTC. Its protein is CASSQTGWETQYF.

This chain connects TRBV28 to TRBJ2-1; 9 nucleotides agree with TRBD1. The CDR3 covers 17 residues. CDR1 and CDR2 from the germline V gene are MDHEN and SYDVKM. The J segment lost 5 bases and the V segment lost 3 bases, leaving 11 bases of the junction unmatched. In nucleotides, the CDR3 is TGTGCCAGCAGTTTGCCACGGGACAGGGCAATCGACAATGAGCAGTTCTTC. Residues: CASSLPRDRAIDNEQFF.